This T cell receptor beta chain was sequenced during a study of T cells expressing NK-cell markers. In generating TCR beta cDNA, 5'RACE template switching with UMIs was used. TCRdb re-called the 5' RACE reads and shows each CDR3 protein once, DNA omitted. Listed are around 470,000 distinct CDR3 sequences; over 1.1% falls within the top ten. Germline V gives CDR1 MNHEY, CDR2 SVGAGI. CDR3 size: 14 residues. The rearrangement joins TRBV6-5 to TRBJ2-7; TCRdb selects TRBD2, and the lack of DNA leaves this call unchecked. The sample taken for sequencing was blood T cells: a sorted CD56 or NKG2C T cell subset, CD4+ or CD8+ T cells, or bulk PBMC T cells (not recorded which). The sequence came from a woman aged 50 to 60 in good health. Here the CDR3 reads CASSYGGIPYEQYF.